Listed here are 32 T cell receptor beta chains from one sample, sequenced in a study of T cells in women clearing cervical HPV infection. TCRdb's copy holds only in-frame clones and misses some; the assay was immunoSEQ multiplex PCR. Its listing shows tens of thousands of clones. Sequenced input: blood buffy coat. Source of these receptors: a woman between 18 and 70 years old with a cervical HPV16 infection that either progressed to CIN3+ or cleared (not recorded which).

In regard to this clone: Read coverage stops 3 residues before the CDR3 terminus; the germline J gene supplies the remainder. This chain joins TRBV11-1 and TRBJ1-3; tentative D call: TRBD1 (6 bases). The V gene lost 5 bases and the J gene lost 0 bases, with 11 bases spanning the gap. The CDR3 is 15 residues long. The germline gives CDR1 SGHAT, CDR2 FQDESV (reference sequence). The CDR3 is CASSDSGDSGNTIYF. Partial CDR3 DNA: TGTGCCAGCAGCGACTCAGGGGACTCTGGAAACACC.

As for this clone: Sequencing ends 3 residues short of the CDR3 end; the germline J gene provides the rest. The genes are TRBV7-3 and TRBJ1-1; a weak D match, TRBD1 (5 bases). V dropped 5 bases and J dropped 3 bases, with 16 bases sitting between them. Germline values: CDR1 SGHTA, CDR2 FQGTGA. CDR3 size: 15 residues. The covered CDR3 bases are TGTGCCAGCAGCCCAAACGGGGGGACCGACACTGAA. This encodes CASSPNGGTDTE. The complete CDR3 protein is CASSPNGGTDTEAFF.

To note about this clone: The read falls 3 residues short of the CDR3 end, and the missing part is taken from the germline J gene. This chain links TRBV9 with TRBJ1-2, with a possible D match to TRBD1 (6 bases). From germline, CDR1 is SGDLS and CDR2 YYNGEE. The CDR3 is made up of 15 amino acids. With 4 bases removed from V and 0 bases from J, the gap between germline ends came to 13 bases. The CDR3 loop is CASSPEGEANYGYTF. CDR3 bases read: TGTGCCAGCAGCCCTGAGGGGGAGGCTAACTATGGC.

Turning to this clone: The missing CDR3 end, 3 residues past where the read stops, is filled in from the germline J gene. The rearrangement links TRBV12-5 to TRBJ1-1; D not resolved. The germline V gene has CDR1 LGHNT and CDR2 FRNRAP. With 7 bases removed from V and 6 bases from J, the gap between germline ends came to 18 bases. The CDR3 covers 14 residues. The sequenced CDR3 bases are TGTGCTAGTGAGGTTACAGTTCTCTTGGCTGAA. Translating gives CASEVTVLLAE. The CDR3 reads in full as CASEVTVLLAEAFF. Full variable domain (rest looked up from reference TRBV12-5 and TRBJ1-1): DARVTQTPRHKVTEMGQEVTMRCQPILGHNTVFWYRQTMMQGLELLAYFRNRAPLDDSGMPKDRFSAEMPDATLATLKIQPSEPRDSAVYFCASEVTVLLAEAFFGQGTRLTVV.

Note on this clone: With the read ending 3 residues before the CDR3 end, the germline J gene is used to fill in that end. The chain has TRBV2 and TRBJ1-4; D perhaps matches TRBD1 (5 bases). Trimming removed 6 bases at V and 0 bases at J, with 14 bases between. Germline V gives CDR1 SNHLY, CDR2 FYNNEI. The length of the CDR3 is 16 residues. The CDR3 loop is CASSVIDRATNEKLFF. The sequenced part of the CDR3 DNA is TGTGCCAGCAGCGTTATCGACAGAGCAACTAATGAAAAA.

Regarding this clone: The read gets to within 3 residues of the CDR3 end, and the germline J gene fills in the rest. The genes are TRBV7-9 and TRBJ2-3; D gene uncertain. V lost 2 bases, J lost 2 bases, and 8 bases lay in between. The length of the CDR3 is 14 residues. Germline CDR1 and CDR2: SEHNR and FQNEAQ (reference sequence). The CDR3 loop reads CASSLLQDTDTQYF. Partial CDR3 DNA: TGTGCCAGCAGCTTACTCCAGGACACAGATACG.

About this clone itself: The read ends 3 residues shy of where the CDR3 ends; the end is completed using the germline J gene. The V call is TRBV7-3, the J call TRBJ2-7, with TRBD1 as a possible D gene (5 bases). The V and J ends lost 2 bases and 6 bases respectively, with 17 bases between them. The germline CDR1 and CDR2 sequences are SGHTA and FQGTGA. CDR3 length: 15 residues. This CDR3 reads CASSLELGQIGEQYF. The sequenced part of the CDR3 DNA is TGTGCCAGCAGCTTAGAATTGGGGCAAATCGGCGAG.

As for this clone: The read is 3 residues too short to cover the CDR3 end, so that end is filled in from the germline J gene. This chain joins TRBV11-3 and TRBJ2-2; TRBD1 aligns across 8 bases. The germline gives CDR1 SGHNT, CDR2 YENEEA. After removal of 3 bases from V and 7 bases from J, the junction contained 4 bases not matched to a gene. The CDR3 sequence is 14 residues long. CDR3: CASSFPGTGGELFF. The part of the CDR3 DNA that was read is TGTGCCAGCAGCTTCCCCGGGACAGGCGGGGAG.

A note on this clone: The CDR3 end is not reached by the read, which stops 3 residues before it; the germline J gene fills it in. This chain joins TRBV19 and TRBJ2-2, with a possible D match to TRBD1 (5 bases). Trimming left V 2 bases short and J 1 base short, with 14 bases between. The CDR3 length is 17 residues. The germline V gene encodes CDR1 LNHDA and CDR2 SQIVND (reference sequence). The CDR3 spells CASSIPLDIKNTGELFF. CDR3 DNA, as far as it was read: TGTGCCAGTAGTATACCGTTGGACATAAAGAACACCGGGGAG.

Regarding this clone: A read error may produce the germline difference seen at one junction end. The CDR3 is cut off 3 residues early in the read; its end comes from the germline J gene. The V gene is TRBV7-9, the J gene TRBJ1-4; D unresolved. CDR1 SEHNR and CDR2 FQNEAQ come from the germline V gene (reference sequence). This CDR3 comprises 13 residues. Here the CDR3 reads CSSSLAAYEKLFF. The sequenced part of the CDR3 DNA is TGTTCCAGCAGCTTGGCGGCATACGAAAAA. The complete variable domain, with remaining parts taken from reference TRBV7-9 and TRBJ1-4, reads DTGVSQNPRHKITKRGQNVTFRCDPISEHNRLYWYRQTLGQGPEFLTYFQNEAQLEKSRLLSDRFSAERPKGSFSTLEIQRTEQGDSAMYLCSSSLAAYEKLFFGSGTQLSVL.

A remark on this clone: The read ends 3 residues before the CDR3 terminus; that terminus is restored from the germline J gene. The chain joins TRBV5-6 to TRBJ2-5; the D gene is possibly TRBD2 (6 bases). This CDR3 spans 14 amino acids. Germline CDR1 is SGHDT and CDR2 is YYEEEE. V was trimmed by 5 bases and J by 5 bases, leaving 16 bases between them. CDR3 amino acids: CASSRGRGAETQYF. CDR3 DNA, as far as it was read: TGTGCCAGCAGTCGTGGGCGCGGGGCGGAGACC.

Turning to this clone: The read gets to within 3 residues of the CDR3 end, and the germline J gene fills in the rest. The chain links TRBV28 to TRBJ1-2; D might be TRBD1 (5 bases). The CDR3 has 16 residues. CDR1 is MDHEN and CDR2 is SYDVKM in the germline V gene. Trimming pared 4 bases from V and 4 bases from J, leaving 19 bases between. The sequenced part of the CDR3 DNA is TGTGCCAGCAGTTCAGTAGAGACAGAGGATATCTATGGC. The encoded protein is CASSSVETEDIYG. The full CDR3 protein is CASSSVETEDIYGYTF.

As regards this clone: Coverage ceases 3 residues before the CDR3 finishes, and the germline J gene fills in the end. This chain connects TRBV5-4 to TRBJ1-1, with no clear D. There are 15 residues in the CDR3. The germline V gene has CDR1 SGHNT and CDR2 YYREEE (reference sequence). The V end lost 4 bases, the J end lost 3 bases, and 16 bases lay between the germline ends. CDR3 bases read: TGTGCCAGCAGCCTCCGGCGGCTCCGGGACACTGAA. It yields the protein CASSLRRLRDTE. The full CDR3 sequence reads CASSLRRLRDTEAFF.

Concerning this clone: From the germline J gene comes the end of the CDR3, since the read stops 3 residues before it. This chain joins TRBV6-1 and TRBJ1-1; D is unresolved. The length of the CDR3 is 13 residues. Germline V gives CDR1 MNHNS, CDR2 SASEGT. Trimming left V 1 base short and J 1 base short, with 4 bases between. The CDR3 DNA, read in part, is TGTGCCAGCAGTGAAGGTCAGAACACTGAA. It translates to CASSEGQNTE. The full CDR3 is CASSEGQNTEAFF.

CDR3 DNA (partial): TGCGCCAGCAGCTTTAGCGGGGGTGAG. Amino acids: CASSFSGGE. The entire CDR3 protein reads CASSFSGGEQFF. The chain combines TRBV5-1 with TRBJ2-1; 9 nucleotides agree with TRBD2. The sequenced fragment ends 3 residues before the CDR3 boundary, so the rest is inferred from the germline J gene. The CDR3 runs to 12 residues. Trimming at V came to 2 bases and at J to 9 bases, leaving 0 bases not matched to a gene. Germline-derived CDR1 and CDR2 are SGHRS and YFSETQ.

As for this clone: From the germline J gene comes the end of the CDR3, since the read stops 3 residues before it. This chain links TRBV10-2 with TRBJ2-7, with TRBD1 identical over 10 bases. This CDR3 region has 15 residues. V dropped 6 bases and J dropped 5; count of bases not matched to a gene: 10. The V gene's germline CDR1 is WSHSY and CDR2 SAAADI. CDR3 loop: CASSDIRDRGDEQYF. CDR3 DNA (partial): TGCGCCAGCAGCGATATCCGGGACAGGGGAGACGAG.

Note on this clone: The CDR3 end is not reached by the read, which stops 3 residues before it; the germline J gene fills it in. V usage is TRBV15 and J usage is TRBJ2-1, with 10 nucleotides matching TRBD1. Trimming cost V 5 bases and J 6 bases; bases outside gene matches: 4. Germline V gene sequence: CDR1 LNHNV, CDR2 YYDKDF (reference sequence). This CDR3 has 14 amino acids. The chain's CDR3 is CATSARTGGNEQFF. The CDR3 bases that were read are TGTGCCACCAGCGCCCGGACAGGGGGCAATGAG.

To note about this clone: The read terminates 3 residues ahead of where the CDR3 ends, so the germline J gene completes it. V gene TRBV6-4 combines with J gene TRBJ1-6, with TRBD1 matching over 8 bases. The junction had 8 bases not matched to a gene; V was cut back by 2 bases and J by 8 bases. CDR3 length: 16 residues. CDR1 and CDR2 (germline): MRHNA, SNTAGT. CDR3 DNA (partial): TGTGCCAGCAGTGACCCTAAGACAGGGGTGGATTCACCC. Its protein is CASSDPKTGVDSP. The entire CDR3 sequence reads CASSDPKTGVDSPLHF.

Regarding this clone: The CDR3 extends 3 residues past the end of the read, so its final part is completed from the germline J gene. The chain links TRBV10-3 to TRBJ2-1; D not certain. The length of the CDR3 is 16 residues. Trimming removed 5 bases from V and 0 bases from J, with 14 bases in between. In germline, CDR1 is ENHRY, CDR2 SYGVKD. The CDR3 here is CAISPQTHSSYNEQFF. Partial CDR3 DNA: TGTGCCATCAGTCCACAGACCCATAGCTCCTACAATGAG.

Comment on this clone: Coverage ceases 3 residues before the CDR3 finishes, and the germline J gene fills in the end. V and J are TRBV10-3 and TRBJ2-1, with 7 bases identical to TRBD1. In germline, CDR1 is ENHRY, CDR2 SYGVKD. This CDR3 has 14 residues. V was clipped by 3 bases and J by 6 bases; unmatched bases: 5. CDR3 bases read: TGTGCCATCAGTGAAGCTTACAGGGGCAATGAG. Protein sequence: CAISEAYRGNE. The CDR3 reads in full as CAISEAYRGNEQFF.

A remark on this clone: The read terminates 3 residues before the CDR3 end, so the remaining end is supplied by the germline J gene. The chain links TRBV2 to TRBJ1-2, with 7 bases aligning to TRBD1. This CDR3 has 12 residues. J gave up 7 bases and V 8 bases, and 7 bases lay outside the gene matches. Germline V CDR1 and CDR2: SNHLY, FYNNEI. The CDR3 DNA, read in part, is TGTGCCAGCTCCGTGAGGGGGCCTGGC. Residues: CASSVRGPG. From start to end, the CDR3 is CASSVRGPGYTF.

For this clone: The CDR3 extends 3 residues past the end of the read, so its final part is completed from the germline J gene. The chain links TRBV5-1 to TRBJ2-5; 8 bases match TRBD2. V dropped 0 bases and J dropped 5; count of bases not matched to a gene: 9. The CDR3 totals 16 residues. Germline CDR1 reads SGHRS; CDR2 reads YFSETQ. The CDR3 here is CASSLAGGGGRETQYF. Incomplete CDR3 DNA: TGCGCCAGCAGCTTGGCCGGTGGCGGGGGGCGGGAGACC. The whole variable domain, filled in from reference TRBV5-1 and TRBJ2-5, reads KAGVTQTPRYLIKTRGQQVTLSCSPISGHRSVSWYQQTPGQGLQFLFEYFSETQRNKGNFPGRFSGRQFSNSRSEMNVSTLELGDSALYLCASSLAGGGGRETQYFGPGTRLLVL.

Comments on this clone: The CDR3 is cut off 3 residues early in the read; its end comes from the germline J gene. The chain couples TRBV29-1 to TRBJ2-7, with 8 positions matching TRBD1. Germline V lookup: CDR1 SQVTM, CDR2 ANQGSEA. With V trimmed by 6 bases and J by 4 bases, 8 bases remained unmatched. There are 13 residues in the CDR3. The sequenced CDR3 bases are TGCAGCGTCACAGACAGGGGACAATACGAG. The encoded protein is CSVTDRGQYE. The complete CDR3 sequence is CSVTDRGQYEQYF.

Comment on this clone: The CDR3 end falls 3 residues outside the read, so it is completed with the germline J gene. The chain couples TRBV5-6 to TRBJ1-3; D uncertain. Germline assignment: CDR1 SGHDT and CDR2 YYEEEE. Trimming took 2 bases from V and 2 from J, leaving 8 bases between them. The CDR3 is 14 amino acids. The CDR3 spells CASSFDTPGNTIYF. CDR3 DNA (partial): TGTGCCAGCAGCTTTGACACTCCTGGAAACACC. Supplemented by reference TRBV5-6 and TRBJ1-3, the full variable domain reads DAGVTQSPTHLIKTRGQQVTLRCSPKSGHDTVSWYQQALGQGPQFIFQYYEEEERQRGNFPDRFSGHQFPNYSSELNVNALLLGDSALYLCASSFDTPGNTIYFGEGSWLTVV.

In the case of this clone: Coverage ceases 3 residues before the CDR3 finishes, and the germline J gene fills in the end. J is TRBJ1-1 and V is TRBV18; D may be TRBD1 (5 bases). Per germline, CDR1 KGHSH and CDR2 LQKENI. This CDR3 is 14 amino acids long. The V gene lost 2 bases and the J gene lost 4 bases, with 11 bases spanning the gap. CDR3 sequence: CASSPNGGVTEAFF. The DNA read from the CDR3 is TGTGCCAGCTCACCAAACGGGGGGGTCACTGAA.

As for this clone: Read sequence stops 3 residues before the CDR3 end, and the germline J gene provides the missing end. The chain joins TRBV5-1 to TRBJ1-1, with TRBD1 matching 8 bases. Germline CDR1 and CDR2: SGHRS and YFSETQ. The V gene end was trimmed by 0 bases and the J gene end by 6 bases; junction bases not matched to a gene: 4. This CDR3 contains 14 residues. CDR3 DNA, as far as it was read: TGCGCCAGCAGCTTGGTTCAGGGGGCCGCTGAA. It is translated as CASSLVQGAAE. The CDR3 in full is CASSLVQGAAEAFF.

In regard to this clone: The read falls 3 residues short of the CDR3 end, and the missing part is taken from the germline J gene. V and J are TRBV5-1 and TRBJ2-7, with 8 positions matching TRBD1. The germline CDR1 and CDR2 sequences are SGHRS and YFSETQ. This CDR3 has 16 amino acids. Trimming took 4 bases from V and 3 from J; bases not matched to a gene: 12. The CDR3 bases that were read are TGCGCCAGCAGCCTAAGGCGGCAGGGGGCCGTCTACGAG. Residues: CASSLRRQGAVYE. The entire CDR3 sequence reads CASSLRRQGAVYEQYF.

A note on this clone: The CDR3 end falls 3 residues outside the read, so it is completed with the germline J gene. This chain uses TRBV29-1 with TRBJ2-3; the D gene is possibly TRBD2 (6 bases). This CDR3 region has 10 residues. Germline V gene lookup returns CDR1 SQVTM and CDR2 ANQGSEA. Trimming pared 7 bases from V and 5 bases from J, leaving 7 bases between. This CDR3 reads CSGGEDTQYF. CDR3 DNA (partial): TGCAGCGGGGGGGAAGATACG.

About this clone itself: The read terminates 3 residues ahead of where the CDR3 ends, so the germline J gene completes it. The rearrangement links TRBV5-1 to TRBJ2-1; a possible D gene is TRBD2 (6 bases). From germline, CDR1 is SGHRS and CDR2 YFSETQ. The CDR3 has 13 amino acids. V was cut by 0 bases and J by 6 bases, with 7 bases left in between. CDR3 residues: CASSLGLGNEQFF. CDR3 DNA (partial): TGCGCCAGCAGCTTGGGACTAGGCAATGAG.

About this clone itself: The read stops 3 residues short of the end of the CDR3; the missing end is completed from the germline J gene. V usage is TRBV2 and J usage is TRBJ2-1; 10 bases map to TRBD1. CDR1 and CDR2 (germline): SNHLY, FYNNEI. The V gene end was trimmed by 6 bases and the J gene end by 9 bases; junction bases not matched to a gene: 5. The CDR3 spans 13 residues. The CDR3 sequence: CASRGQGRGEQFF. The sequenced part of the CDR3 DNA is TGTGCCAGCAGGGGACAGGGGCGAGGTGAG. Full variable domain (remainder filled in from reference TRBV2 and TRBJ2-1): EPEVTQTPSHQVTQMGQEVILRCVPISNHLYFYWYRQILGQKVEFLVSFYNNEISEKSEIFDDQFSVERPDGSNFTLKIRSTKLEDSAMYFCASRGQGRGEQFFGPGTRLTVL.

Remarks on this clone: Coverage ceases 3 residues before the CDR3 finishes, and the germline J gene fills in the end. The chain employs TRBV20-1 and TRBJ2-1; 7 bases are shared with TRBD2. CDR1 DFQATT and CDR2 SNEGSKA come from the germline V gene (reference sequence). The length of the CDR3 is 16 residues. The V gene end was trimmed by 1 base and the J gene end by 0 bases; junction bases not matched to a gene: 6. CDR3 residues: CSARGIGGGSYNEQFF. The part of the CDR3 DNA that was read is TGCAGTGCTAGAGGAATTGGCGGGGGCTCCTACAATGAG.

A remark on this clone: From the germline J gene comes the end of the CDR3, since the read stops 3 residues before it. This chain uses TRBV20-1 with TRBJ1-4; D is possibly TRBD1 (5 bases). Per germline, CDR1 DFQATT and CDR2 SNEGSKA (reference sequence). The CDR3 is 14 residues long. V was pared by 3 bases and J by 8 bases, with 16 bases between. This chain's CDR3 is CSARGGRVKEKLFF. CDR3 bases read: TGCAGTGCTAGGGGGGGGAGGGTGAAAGAAAAA.